This is a list of T cell receptor beta chains from one sample in a study of blood T cell repertoires in COVID-19. Produced via immunoSEQ multiplex PCR; TCRdb's table is partial and in-frame only. The sample yields hundreds of thousands of clones, approximately 83% seen once. The specimen was peripheral blood. These receptors originate from a man between 35 and 55 years old with acute or convalescent COVID-19. CDR3s include the opening cysteine and the closing phenylalanine or tryptophan. The D gene is left open where the match is weak. Clone size is not always given. Where it is, it says once, few, many or a class for expanded clones.

v_call,d_call,clone_size,j_call,cdr3_nt,cdr3_aa
TRBV14,NA,NA,TRBJ1-1,TGTGCCAGCAGCCCCCATCGGGTAGACACTGAAGCTTTCTTT,CASSPHRVDTEAFF
TRBV10-2,NA,NA,TRBJ1-1,TGCGTCAGCAGTGACAGGAACACTGAAGCTTTCTTT,CVSSDRNTEAFF
TRBV7-2,NA,once,TRBJ2-7,TGTGCCAGCAGCTCCCTGAAAGGGGCCGAGCAGTACTTC,CASSSLKGAEQYF
TRBV4-3,NA,NA,TRBJ2-1,TGCGCCAGCAGCCAAGATTGGAGGGACAATGAGCAGTTCTTC,CASSQDWRDNEQFF
TRBV6-6,TRBD1,NA,TRBJ1-5,TGTGCCAGCAGTTCCCCCGGGACAGGGGATCAGCCCCAGCATTTT,CASSSPGTGDQPQHF
TRBV5-8,TRBD2,NA,TRBJ2-2,TGTGCCAGCAGCTTGCCACTAGCGGGAGGTCACACCGGGGAGCTGTTTTTT,CASSLPLAGGHTGELFF
TRBV4-1,NA,NA,TRBJ1-1,TGCGCCAGCAGCCAAGATAGAACAGAAAATCAAGCTTTCTTT,CASSQDRTENQAFF
TRBV5-1,TRBD2,NA,TRBJ2-1,TGCGCCAGCAGCTTGGTTAGCGGGAGCGTTAACAATGAGCAGTTCTTC,CASSLVSGSVNNEQFF
TRBV5-4,NA,few,TRBJ2-7,TGTGCCAGCAGCCCCAGAACAGGGTCGTACGAGCAGTACTTC,CASSPRTGSYEQYF
TRBV29-1,TRBD2,NA,TRBJ2-1,TGCAGCGGACCGATCGGGACTAGCGGGAGCAACTACAATGAGCAGTTCTTC,CSGPIGTSGSNYNEQFF
TRBV27,TRBD2,NA,TRBJ2-4,TGTGCCAGCAGTCCTTTGGGTAGCGGGAGAGGCGCGAACATTCAGTACTTC,CASSPLGSGRGANIQYF
TRBV7-2,NA,NA,TRBJ2-3,TGTGCCAGCAGCTTAGGGCCAGGGGCAGATACGCAGTATTTT,CASSLGPGADTQYF
TRBV7-9,NA,NA,TRBJ2-4,TGTGCCAGCAGCCCCTACCTCCTCGAGGACATTCAGTACTTC,CASSPYLLEDIQYF
TRBV5-1,NA,NA,TRBJ2-2,TGCGCCAGCAGGGTTACAGACACCGGGGAGCTGTTTTTT,CASRVTDTGELFF
TRBV7-9,TRBD1,NA,TRBJ1-1,TGTGCCAGCAGACGGGACAGCCTTTACACTGAAGCTTTCTTT,CASRRDSLYTEAFF
TRBV5-1,NA,few,TRBJ1-1,TGCGCCAGCAGGGCCCCGTCCAACACTGAAGCTTTCTTT,CASRAPSNTEAFF
TRBV7-9,TRBD1,NA,TRBJ1-6,TGTGCCAGCAGCTTAATACAGGGGAATTCACCCCTCCACTTT,CASSLIQGNSPLHF
TRBV24-1,NA,NA,TRBJ2-2,TGTGCCACCAGTGATTCCTCTCCGAACACCGGGGAGCTGTTTTTT,CATSDSSPNTGELFF
TRBV5-1,NA,NA,TRBJ1-2,TGCGCCAGCAGCGATCGGACATCCACCTCTCTTAGTGGCTACACCTTC,CASSDRTSTSLSGYTF
TRBV5-6,NA,NA,TRBJ2-7,TGTGCCAGCAGCTTGTTACGAAGGGGGTACGAGCAGTACTTC,CASSLLRRGYEQYF
TRBV10-1,TRBD1,NA,TRBJ2-7,TGCGCCAGCTTCCAGGGGGACAGGGGGTATTACGAGCAGTACTTC,CASFQGDRGYYEQYF
TRBV15,NA,NA,TRBJ1-4,TGTGCCACCAGCAGTCAAACCCTGGGGGGGGACTACGGTGAAAAACTGTTTTTT,CATSSQTLGGDYGEKLFF
TRBV19,NA,few,TRBJ1-1,TGTGCCAGTAGTATGAGTCGAACAGACATTGAAGCTTTCTTT,CASSMSRTDIEAFF
TRBV7-9,NA,NA,TRBJ1-2,TGTGCCAGCAGCTTGGTGAGCTATGGCTACACCTTC,CASSLVSYGYTF
TRBV2,TRBD1,NA,TRBJ1-4,TGTGCCAGCAGTTCCGGACAGGGTCGGGAAAAACTGTTTTTT,CASSSGQGREKLFF
TRBV7-6,TRBD1,once,TRBJ1-6,TGTGCCAGCAGCCGACAGGGTTATAATTCACCCCTCCACTTT,CASSRQGYNSPLHF
TRBV2,NA,once,TRBJ2-7,TGTGCCAGCAGTGACCCCCGGACTCACTTAGCCTACGAGCAGTACTTC,CASSDPRTHLAYEQYF
TRBV4-2,TRBD2,once,TRBJ2-1,TGTGCCAGCAGCCAAGGAGCGGGAGGGCTCCCTGAGCAGTTCTTC,CASSQGAGGLPEQFF
TRBV6-1,TRBD1,NA,TRBJ1-1,TGTGCCAGCAGAACCGGACAGGGGAAGAACACTGAAGCTTTCTTT,CASRTGQGKNTEAFF